This T cell receptor beta chain was captured in a study of cytomegalovirus exposure and HLA in healthy donors. Clones were read by immunoSEQ multiplex PCR, and TCRdb kept only the in-frame ones, dropping some. The table includes about 200,000 clones, roughly 80% detected once. Study-level points and caveats: Reports indicated that the classifier achieved high specificity and sensitivity in diagnosing cytomegalovirus status.

In the case of this clone: The antigen remains undetermined.

CDR3 length equals 14 residues. Trimming removed 3 bases from V and 5 bases from J, with 11 bases in between. Looked up from germline, CDR1 is WNHNN and CDR2 is SYGVQD (reference sequence). This clonotype originated in a woman aged 18-35 years in good health and CMV-seronegative. The source material was PBMCs. This chain links TRBV10-1 with TRBJ2-1; a weak D match, TRBD1 (5 bases). The DNA of the CDR3 is TGCGCCAGCAGTGACGCAGGGAAAGACAATGAGCAGTTCTTC. Protein sequence: CASSDAGKDNEQFF.